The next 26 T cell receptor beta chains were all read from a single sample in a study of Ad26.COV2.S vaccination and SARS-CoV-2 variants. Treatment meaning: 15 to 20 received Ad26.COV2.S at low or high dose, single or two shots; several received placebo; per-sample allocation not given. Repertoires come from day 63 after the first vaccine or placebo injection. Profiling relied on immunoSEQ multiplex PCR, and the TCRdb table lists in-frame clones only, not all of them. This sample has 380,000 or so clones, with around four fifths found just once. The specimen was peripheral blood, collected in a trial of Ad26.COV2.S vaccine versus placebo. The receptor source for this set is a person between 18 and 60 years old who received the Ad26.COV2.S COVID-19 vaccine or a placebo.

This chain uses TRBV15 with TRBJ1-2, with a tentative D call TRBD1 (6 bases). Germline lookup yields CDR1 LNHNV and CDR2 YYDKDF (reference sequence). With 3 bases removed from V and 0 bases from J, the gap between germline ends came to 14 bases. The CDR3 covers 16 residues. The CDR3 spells CATSSPTGTSNYGYTF. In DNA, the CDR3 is TGTGCCACCAGCAGCCCAACAGGGACCTCTAACTATGGCTACACCTTC.

CDR3 residues: CASSPSGANTEAFF. As DNA, the CDR3 is TGCGCCAGCAGCCCCTCAGGGGCCAACACTGAAGCTTTCTTT. The genes are TRBV4-3 and TRBJ1-1, with a possible D match to TRBD1 (6 bases). Germline values: CDR1 LGHNA, CDR2 YSLEER. This CDR3 contains 14 residues. V was trimmed by 4 bases and J by 2 bases, leaving 11 bases between them.

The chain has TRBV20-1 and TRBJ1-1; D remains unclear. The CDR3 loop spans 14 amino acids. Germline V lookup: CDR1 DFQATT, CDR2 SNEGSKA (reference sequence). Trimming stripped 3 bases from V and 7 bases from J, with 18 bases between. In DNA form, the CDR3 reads TGCAGTGCTAGTGACCGGGCCAGTTCTTTTGAAGCTTTCTTT. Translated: CSASDRASSFEAFF.

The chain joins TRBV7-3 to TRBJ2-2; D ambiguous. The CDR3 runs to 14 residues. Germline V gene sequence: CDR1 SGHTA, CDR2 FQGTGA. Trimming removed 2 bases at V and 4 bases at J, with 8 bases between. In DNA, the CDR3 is TGTGCCAGCAGCTTAGATAGGGCCACCGGGGAGCTGTTTTTT. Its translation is CASSLDRATGELFF.

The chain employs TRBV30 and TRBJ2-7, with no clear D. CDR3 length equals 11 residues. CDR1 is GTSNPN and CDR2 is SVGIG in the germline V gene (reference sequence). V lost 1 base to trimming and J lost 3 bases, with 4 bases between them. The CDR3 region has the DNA TGTGCCTGGAGTGGGAACTACGAGCAGTACTTC. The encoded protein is CAWSGNYEQYF.

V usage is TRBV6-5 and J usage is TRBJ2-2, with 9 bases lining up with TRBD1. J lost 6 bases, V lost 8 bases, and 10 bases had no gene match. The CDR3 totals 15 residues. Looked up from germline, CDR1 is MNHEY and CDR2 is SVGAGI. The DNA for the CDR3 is TGTGCCAGCGGTAGGGGACAGGGCTCGTCCGGGGAGCTGTTTTTT. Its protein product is CASGRGQGSSGELFF.

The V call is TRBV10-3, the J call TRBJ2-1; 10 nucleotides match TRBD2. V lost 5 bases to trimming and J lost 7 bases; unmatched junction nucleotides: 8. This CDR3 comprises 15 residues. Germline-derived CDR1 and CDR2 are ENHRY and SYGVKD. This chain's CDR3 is CAISSAGLAMNEQFF. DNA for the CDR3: TGTGCCATCAGTTCCGCGGGACTAGCGATGAATGAGCAGTTCTTC.

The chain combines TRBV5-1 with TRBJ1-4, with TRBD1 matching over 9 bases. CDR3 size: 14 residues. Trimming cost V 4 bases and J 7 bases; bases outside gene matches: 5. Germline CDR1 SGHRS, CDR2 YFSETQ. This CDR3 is CASSPGTGSEKLFF. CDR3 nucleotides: TGCGCCAGCAGCCCTGGGACAGGGTCTGAAAAACTGTTTTTT.

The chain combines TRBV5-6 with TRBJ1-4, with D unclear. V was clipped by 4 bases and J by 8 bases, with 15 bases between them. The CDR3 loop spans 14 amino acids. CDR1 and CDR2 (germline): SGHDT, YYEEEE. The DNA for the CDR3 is TGTGCCAGCAGCATAGACCCATTAGGGGAAAAACTGTTTTTT. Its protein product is CASSIDPLGEKLFF.

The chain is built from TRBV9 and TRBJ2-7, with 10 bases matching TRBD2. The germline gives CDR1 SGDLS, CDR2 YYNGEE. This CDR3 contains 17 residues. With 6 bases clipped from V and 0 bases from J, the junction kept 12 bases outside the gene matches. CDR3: CASTPGLAGAISYEQYF. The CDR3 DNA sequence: TGTGCCAGCACCCCAGGGCTAGCGGGGGCGATCTCCTACGAGCAGTACTTC.

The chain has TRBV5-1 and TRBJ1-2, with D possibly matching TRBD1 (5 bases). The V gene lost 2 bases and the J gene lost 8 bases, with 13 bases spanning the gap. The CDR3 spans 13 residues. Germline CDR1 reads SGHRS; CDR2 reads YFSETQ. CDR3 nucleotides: TGCGCCAGCAGCTTTGAAGGGGCGGGCGGCTACACCTTC. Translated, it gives CASSFEGAGGYTF.

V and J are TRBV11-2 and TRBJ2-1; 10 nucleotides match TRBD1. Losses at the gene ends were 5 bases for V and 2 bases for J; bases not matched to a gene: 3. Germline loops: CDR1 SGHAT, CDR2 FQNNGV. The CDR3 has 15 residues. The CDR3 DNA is TGTGCCAGCAGCCCCGGGACAGGGGCCTACAATGAGCAGTTCTTC. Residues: CASSPGTGAYNEQFF.

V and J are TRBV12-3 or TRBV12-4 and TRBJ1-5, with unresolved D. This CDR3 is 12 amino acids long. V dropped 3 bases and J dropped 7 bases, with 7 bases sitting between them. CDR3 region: CASSFDDQPQHF. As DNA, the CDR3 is TGTGCCAGCAGTTTTGATGACCAGCCCCAGCATTTT.

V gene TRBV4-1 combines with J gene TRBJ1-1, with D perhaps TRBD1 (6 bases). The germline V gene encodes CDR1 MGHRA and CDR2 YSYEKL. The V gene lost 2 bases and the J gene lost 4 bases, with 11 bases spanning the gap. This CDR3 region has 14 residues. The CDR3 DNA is TGCGCCAGCAGCCAAAGAGAGGGGGGCACTGAAGCTTTCTTT. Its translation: CASSQREGGTEAFF.

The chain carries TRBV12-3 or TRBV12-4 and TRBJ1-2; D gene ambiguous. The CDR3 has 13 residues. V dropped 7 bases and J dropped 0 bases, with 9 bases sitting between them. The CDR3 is CASNTGSNYGYTF. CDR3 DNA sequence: TGTGCCAGCAATACGGGTTCTAACTATGGCTACACCTTC.

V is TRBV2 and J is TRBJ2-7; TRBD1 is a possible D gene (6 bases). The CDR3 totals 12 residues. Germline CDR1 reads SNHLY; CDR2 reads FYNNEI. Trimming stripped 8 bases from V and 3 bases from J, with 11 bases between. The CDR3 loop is CASRTEFYEQYF. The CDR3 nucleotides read TGTGCCAGCCGGACAGAATTCTACGAGCAGTACTTC.

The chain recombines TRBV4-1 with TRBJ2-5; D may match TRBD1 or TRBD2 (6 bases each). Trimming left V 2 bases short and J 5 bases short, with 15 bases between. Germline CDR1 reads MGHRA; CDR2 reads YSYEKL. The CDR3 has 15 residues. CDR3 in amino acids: CASSQQGAGGETQYF. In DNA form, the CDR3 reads TGCGCCAGCAGCCAACAAGGGGCCGGGGGCGAGACCCAGTACTTC.

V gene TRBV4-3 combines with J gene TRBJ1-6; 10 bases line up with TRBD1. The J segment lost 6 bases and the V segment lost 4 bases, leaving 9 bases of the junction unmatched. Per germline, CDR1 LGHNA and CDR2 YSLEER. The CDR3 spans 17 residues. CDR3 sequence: CASSREWRDRGNSPLHF. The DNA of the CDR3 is TGCGCCAGCAGCCGGGAATGGAGGGACAGGGGTAATTCACCCCTCCACTTT.

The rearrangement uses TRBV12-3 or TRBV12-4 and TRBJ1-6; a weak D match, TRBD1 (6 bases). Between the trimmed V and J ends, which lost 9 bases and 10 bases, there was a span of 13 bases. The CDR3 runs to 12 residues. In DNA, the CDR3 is TGTGCCAGTCAATCAGGGGAATCACCCCTCCACTTT. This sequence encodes CASQSGESPLHF.

The DNA for the CDR3 is TGTGCCAGCACCTCTACAGGCTACGAGCAGTACTTC. It is translated as CASTSTGYEQYF. This chain uses TRBV18 with TRBJ2-7; D is perhaps TRBD1 (5 bases). The CDR3 is 12 residues long. Germline V gene sequence: CDR1 KGHSH, CDR2 LQKENI. V dropped 8 bases and J dropped 3 bases, with 11 bases sitting between them.

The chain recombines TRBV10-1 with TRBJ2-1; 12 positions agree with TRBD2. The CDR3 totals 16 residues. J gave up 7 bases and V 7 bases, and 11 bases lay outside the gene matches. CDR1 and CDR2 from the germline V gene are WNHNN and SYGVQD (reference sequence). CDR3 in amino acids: CASNFELAGGRNEQFF. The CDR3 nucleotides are TGCGCCAGCAACTTCGAACTAGCGGGGGGTAGGAATGAGCAGTTCTTC.

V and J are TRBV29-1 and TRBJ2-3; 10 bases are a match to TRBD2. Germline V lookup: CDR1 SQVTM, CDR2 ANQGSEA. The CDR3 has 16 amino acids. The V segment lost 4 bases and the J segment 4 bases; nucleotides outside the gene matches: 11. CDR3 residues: CSVVQRGGPGADTQYF. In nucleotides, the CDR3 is TGCAGCGTTGTCCAGCGGGGGGGTCCAGGGGCAGATACGCAGTATTTT.

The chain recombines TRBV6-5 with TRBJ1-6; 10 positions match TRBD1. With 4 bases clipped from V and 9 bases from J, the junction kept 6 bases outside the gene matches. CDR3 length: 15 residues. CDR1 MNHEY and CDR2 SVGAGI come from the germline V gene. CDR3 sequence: CASSWDRGGISPLHF. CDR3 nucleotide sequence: TGTGCCAGCAGTTGGGACAGGGGAGGGATTTCACCCCTCCACTTT.

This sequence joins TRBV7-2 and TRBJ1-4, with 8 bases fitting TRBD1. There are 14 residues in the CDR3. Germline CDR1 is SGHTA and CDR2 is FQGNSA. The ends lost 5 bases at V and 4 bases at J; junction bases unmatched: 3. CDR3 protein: CASSPDRDNEKLFF. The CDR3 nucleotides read TGTGCCAGCAGCCCGGACAGGGATAATGAAAAACTGTTTTTT.

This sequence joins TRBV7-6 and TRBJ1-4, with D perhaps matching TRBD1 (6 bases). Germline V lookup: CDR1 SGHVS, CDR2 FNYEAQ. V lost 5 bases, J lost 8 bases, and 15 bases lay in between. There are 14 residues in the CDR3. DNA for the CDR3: TGTGCCAGCAGCGGCGGGGGGCCGGGGGAAAAACTGTTTTTT. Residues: CASSGGGPGEKLFF.

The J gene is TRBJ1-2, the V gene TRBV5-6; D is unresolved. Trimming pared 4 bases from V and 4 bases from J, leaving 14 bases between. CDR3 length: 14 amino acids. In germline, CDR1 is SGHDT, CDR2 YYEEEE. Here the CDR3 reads CASSGPDTGYGYTF. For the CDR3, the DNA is TGTGCCAGCAGCGGACCTGACACTGGCTATGGCTACACCTTC.